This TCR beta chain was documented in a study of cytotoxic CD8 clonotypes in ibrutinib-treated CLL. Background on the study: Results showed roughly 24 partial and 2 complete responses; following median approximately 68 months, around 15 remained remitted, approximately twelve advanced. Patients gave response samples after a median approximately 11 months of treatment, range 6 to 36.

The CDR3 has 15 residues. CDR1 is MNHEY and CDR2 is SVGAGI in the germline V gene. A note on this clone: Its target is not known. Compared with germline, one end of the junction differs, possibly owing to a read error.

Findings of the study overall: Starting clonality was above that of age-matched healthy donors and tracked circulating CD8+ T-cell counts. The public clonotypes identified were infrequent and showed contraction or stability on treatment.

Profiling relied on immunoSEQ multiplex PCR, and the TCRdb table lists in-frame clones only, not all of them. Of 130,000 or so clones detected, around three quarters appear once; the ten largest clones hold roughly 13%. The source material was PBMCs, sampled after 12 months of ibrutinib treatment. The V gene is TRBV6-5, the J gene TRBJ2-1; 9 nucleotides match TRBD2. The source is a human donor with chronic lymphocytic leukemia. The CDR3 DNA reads TGTGCCGGCAGTAATAGCGGGAGAAGGTACAATGAGCAGTTCTTC. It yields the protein CAGSNSGRRYNEQFF.